This T cell receptor beta chain stems from a study of T cell responses to AZD1222 COVID-19 vaccine. TCRdb's copy holds only in-frame clones and misses some; the assay was immunoSEQ multiplex PCR. The sample holds about 92,000 clones, 80% to 90% seen once. The V gene's germline CDR1 is WNHNN and CDR2 SYGVQD (reference sequence). With 3 bases clipped from V and 5 bases from J, the junction kept 10 bases outside the gene matches. The CDR3 covers 15 residues. The chain carries TRBV10-1 and TRBJ2-7, with 7 bases lining up with TRBD1. The clonotype originates from an adult in good health. The material sequenced was peripheral blood, taken on day 0 of AZD1222 vaccination. The CDR3, as DNA: TGCGCCAGCAGTGATCAATCGACAGGGTCCCACGAGCAGTACTTC. Translating it yields CASSDQSTGSHEQYF.